One T cell receptor (beta chain) is described in this entry. There are 13 residues in the CDR3. Germline loops: CDR1 KGHSH, CDR2 LQKENI. Deletions cut 4 bases from V and 1 base from J, with 7 bases between. Assay used: immunoSEQ multiplex PCR; TCRdb lists only in-frame clones, some missing. The profile shows under 250,000 clones, roughly 87% of them singletons. The sample originates from a study of blood T cell repertoires in COVID-19. Study information: PBMCs, B-cell-depleted T cells, or T cells were the source of the cDNA or gDNA that made up the material.

The TCR originated in a man aged 18 to 30 with active or convalescent COVID-19. This chain uses TRBV18 with TRBJ1-1; no clear D. The sample consisted of peripheral blood. CDR3 protein: CASSQLQNTEAFF. CDR3 nucleotide sequence: TGTGCCAGCTCACAGTTACAGAACACTGAAGCTTTCTTT.